These 24 T cell receptor beta chains originate from one sample sequenced in a study of control samples from healthy donors and cancer patients. TCRdb's table, derived via immunoSEQ multiplex PCR, lists solely in-frame clones and lacks some. The sample contains around 50,000 clones, 95% of which appear only once. Sequenced material: blood. These receptors all come from a man younger than 40 in good health.

This CDR3 reads CASSQAAGLAPNTGELFF. The CDR3 bases are TGCGCCAGCAGCCAGGCAGCAGGACTAGCGCCGAACACCGGGGAGCTGTTTTTT. V is TRBV4-3 and J is TRBJ2-2; 9 positions agree with TRBD2. This CDR3 is 18 amino acids long. Germline CDR1 reads LGHNA; CDR2 reads YSLEER. With 3 bases clipped from V and 0 bases from J, the junction kept 8 bases outside the gene matches.

The gene calls are TRBV18 and TRBJ2-1, with no clear D. The CDR3 is 13 residues long. In germline, CDR1 is KGHSH, CDR2 LQKENI. V was shortened by 0 bases and J by 5 bases, with 5 bases between the two germline ends. The CDR3 loop is CASSPPVHNEQFF. In DNA, the CDR3 is TGTGCCAGCTCACCACCGGTCCACAATGAGCAGTTCTTC.

This chain links TRBV5-6 with TRBJ2-7; the D call may be TRBD1 or TRBD2 (5 bases each). Trimming removed 4 bases from V and 6 bases from J, with 20 bases in between. The CDR3 length is 15 residues. Germline values: CDR1 SGHDT, CDR2 YYEEEE. CDR3 bases: TGTGCCAGCAGCCCCCGTGTAGGGACCTCTCCCGAGCAGTACTTC. Its protein product is CASSPRVGTSPEQYF.

This rearrangement joins TRBV5-4 to TRBJ2-7, with 13 positions matching TRBD2. This CDR3 has 15 amino acids. V trimming: 4 bases; J trimming: 4 bases; junction bases outside the gene matches: 5. Germline assignment: CDR1 SGHNT and CDR2 YYREEE (reference sequence). In DNA, the CDR3 is TGTGCCAGCAGCCCAGGACTAGCGGGAGTGTACGAGCAGTACTTC. Protein product: CASSPGLAGVYEQYF.

This chain connects TRBV28 to TRBJ1-1, with D hard to call. With 4 bases removed from V and 12 bases from J, the gap between germline ends came to 9 bases. The CDR3 extends over 10 amino acids. From germline, CDR1 is MDHEN and CDR2 SYDVKM. This chain's CDR3 is CASSSGTTFF. The CDR3 DNA is TGTGCCAGCAGTTCCGGTACGACTTTCTTT.

The rearrangement links TRBV28 to TRBJ2-3; 9 bases are shared with TRBD2. Germline-derived CDR1 and CDR2 are MDHEN and SYDVKM. Trimming at V came to 5 bases and at J to 1 base, leaving 4 bases not matched to a gene. The CDR3 runs 15 residues. CDR3 protein: CASSRGRARTDTQYF. CDR3 nucleotide sequence: TGTGCCAGCAGTCGCGGGAGGGCCCGCACAGATACGCAGTATTTT. Full variable domain (missing parts from reference TRBV28 and TRBJ2-3): DVKVTQSSRYLVKRTGEKVFLECVQDMDHENMFWYRQDPGLGLRLIYFSYDVKMKEKGDIPEGYSVSREKKERFSLILESASTNQTSMYLCASSRGRARTDTQYFGPGTRLTVL.

This chain joins TRBV2 and TRBJ2-1, with TRBD2 as a possible D gene (6 bases). V lost 3 bases and J 3 bases, leaving 9 bases between the germline ends. The CDR3 consists of 14 residues. Looked up from germline, CDR1 is SNHLY and CDR2 is FYNNEI. Here the CDR3 DNA reads TGTGCCAGCAGTGAGGCTAGCGTCTACAATGAGCAGTTCTTC. As protein: CASSEASVYNEQFF.

The V call is TRBV21-1, the J call TRBJ2-2; TRBD1, the table's D call, was not compared with the DNA. TRBV21-1 corresponds to a pseudogene. The CDR3 covers 18 residues. The CDR3 is CASSRQTKRDRNTGELFF. The CDR3 DNA is TGTGCCAGCAGCAGACAAACAAAGAGGGACAGAAACACCGGGGAGCTGTTTTTT.

This clone was observed once. This chain connects TRBV6-2 or TRBV6-3 to TRBJ1-6, with D tentatively TRBD1 (5 bases). CDR3 length equals 13 residues. Germline lookup yields CDR1 MNHEY and CDR2 SVGEGT. The germline V and J ends were trimmed by 1 base and 10 bases, with 8 bases remaining between them. CDR3 protein: CASSYYRGSPLHF. The DNA of the CDR3 is TGTGCCAGCAGTTACTATCGGGGCTCACCCCTCCACTTT.

The chain is built from TRBV5-1 and TRBJ1-5; D gene unclear. Trimming stripped 4 bases from V and 0 bases from J, with 11 bases between. This CDR3 comprises 15 residues. Germline-derived CDR1 and CDR2 are SGHRS and YFSETQ. CDR3 sequence reads: CASSPGINSNQPQHF. The CDR3 DNA follows: TGCGCCAGCAGCCCCGGGATAAATAGCAATCAGCCCCAGCATTTT.

The V call is TRBV11-2, the J call TRBJ2-3; tentatively, D is TRBD1 (6 bases). The CDR3 has 16 residues. Trimming took off 1 base at V and 4 bases at J, with 15 bases between the two ends. The germline V gene has CDR1 SGHAT and CDR2 FQNNGV. In DNA form, the CDR3 reads TGTGCCAGCAGCTTAGGTACAGGGATAGGGGCAGATACGCAGTATTTT. Protein product: CASSLGTGIGADTQYF. Filled out from reference TRBV11-2 and TRBJ2-3, the complete variable domain reads EAGVAQSPRYKIIEKRQSVAFWCNPISGHATLYWYQQILGQGPKLLIQFQNNGVVDDSQLPKDRFSAERLKGVDSTLKIQPAKLEDSAVYLCASSLGTGIGADTQYFGPGTRLTVL.

The V call is TRBV10-1, the J call TRBJ2-3; perhaps TRBD2 as D (6 bases). V was trimmed by 3 bases and J by 5 bases, leaving 21 bases between them. CDR1 WNHNN and CDR2 SYGVQD come from the germline V gene (reference sequence). The CDR3 runs 17 residues. In nucleotides, the CDR3 is TGCGCCAGCAGTGACTCCGGGAGTCTAATTGTTCAAGATACGCAGTATTTT. The encoded protein is CASSDSGSLIVQDTQYF.

The chain has TRBV10-3 and TRBJ2-2; no reliable D call. This CDR3 is built from 15 residues. Germline CDR1 reads ENHRY; CDR2 reads SYGVKD. The ends were cut back, 4 bases at V and 4 bases at J, with 13 bases in the middle. Here the CDR3 DNA reads TGTGCCATCAGTGTTTTCCCCGGGCGCACCGGGGAGCTGTTTTTT. This codes for CAISVFPGRTGELFF.

The gene calls are TRBV5-1 and TRBJ1-1; 11 bases match TRBD1. This CDR3 is built from 15 residues. The V gene's germline CDR1 is SGHRS and CDR2 YFSETQ. After removal of 0 bases from V and 4 bases from J, the junction contained 2 bases not matched to a gene. In DNA form, the CDR3 reads TGCGCCAGCAGCTTGGGCGGGACAGGGGGCACTGAAGCTTTCTTT. Residues: CASSLGGTGGTEAFF.

The V gene is TRBV6-1, the J gene TRBJ2-1; 8 nucleotides match TRBD2. The CDR3 length is 16 residues. J was trimmed by 7 bases and V by 0 bases; bases with no gene match: 8. CDR1 MNHNS and CDR2 SASEGT come from the germline V gene. CDR3 in DNA: TGTGCCAGCAGTGAAGCCTTAGCGGGATGGGATAATGAGCAGTTCTTC. Translated, it gives CASSEALAGWDNEQFF.

The chain combines TRBV4-3 with TRBJ2-2; D is possibly TRBD2 (5 bases). The ends were cut back, 0 bases at V and 0 bases at J, with 11 bases in the middle. Germline V lookup: CDR1 LGHNA, CDR2 YSLEER. The CDR3 has 17 residues. Here the CDR3 reads CASSQDEGGANTGELFF. CDR3 sequence (DNA): TGCGCCAGCAGCCAAGATGAGGGCGGCGCGAACACCGGGGAGCTGTTTTTT.

The chain joins TRBV7-3 to TRBJ2-2, with TRBD2 matching 13 bases. V shed 5 bases, J shed 3 bases, and the junction held 9 bases outside the gene matches. This CDR3 region has 18 residues. Germline values: CDR1 SGHTA, CDR2 FQGTGA. The chain's CDR3 is CASSLGGLAGSYTGELFF. Here the CDR3 DNA reads TGTGCCAGCAGCCTAGGGGGACTAGCGGGGTCTTACACCGGGGAGCTGTTTTTT.

In its sample, this clone was seen a few times. J is TRBJ1-6 and V is TRBV6-4; 12 bases agree with TRBD1. CDR1 MRHNA and CDR2 SNTAGT come from the germline V gene. The CDR3 has 15 residues. V was pared by 0 bases and J by 9 bases, with 0 bases of the junction left unmatched. The CDR3 nucleotides are TGTGCCAGCAGTGACTCGGGACAGGGGGCTTCACCCCTCCACTTT. Translated, it gives CASSDSGQGASPLHF.

The gene calls are TRBV27 and TRBJ1-1; D perhaps matches TRBD1 (5 bases). The germline V gene has CDR1 MNHEY and CDR2 SMNVEV (reference sequence). Deletions cut 7 bases from V and 5 bases from J, with 17 bases between. This CDR3 comprises 14 residues. CDR3 sequence reads: CASMLRGASTEAFF. DNA of the CDR3: TGTGCCAGCATGCTCCGGGGCGCAAGTACTGAAGCTTTCTTT.

V gene TRBV12-5 combines with J gene TRBJ1-5, with a weak D call TRBD1 (5 bases). This CDR3 has 14 residues. Looked up from germline, CDR1 is LGHNT and CDR2 is FRNRAP. Trimming removed 8 bases at V and 0 bases at J, with 11 bases between. CDR3 in DNA: TGTGCTAGTCAGGGCGGGTCTAGCAATCAGCCCCAGCATTTT. It codes for CASQGGSSNQPQHF. The whole variable domain, filled in from reference TRBV12-5 and TRBJ1-5, reads DARVTQTPRHKVTEMGQEVTMRCQPILGHNTVFWYRQTMMQGLELLAYFRNRAPLDDSGMPKDRFSAEMPDATLATLKIQPSEPRDSAVYFCASQGGSSNQPQHFGDGTRLSIL.

The CDR3 DNA is TGTGCCAGCAGCTCCCAGCGGGAGGTAGATGAGACCCAGTACTTC. Amino acids: CASSSQREVDETQYF. The chain links TRBV28 to TRBJ2-5; TRBD2 matches at 9 bases. This CDR3 comprises 15 residues. J gave up 5 bases and V 6 bases, and 10 bases lay outside the gene matches. In germline, CDR1 is MDHEN, CDR2 SYDVKM. The full variable domain, its missing parts supplied by reference TRBV28 and TRBJ2-5, is DVKVTQSSRYLVKRTGEKVFLECVQDMDHENMFWYRQDPGLGLRLIYFSYDVKMKEKGDIPEGYSVSREKKERFSLILESASTNQTSMYLCASSSQREVDETQYFGPGTRLLVL.

The chain links TRBV5-6 to TRBJ2-3; 8 positions agree with TRBD2. The CDR3 is made up of 16 amino acids. CDR1 SGHDT and CDR2 YYEEEE come from the germline V gene. Trimming took 4 bases from V and 4 from J; bases not matched to a gene: 11. The CDR3 is CASSPWGSGIADTQYF. CDR3 DNA: TGTGCCAGCAGCCCTTGGGGTAGCGGGATCGCAGATACGCAGTATTTT.

This clone occurred once. The rearrangement links TRBV24-1 to TRBJ2-1, with D unresolved. Germline assignment: CDR1 KGHDR and CDR2 SFDVKD. Trimming stripped 0 bases from V and 8 bases from J, with 7 bases between. The CDR3 contains 13 residues. The CDR3 region is CATSDLRAYEQFF. DNA for the CDR3: TGTGCCACCAGTGATTTGCGAGCGTATGAGCAGTTCTTC.

The V and J genes are TRBV2 and TRBJ2-7; 9 bases map to TRBD1. The V segment lost 9 bases and the J segment 5 bases; nucleotides outside the gene matches: 2. Germline CDR1 reads SNHLY; CDR2 reads FYNNEI. This CDR3 has 11 residues. Here the CDR3 reads CARGTGNEQYF. The CDR3 nucleotides read TGTGCCAGAGGGACAGGGAACGAGCAGTACTTC.